This T cell receptor (beta chain) derives from a study of CD8 T cells in Susac syndrome. Whole-study results and caveats: The study conceded that relatively few individuals underwent its TCR sequencing and HLA analysis.

CD8+ and CD4+ T cells taken from blood had their TCR beta sequenced. In contrast to the negatively isolated CD8+ and CD4+ T cells, TEMRA cells were FACS-enriched. Reverse transcription used about 0.5 to 1 ug RNA and random hexamers. Across 54 Vbeta and 13 Jbeta, immunoSEQ multiplex PCR amplified TCR beta CDR3. TCRdb re-called the immunoSEQ multiplex PCR reads with MiXCR, one entry per CDR3 protein. Of about 210,000 distinct CDR3 sequences listed, nearly 97% are singletons. Germline loops: CDR1 KGHSH, CDR2 LQKENI. The CDR3 consists of 14 residues. Losses at the gene ends were 8 bases for V and 0 bases for J; bases not matched to a gene: 7. Comment on this clonotype: No antigen is known for it.

The material sequenced was CD4+ T cells from PBMCs. This sequence originates from a human donor with multiple sclerosis. The chain links TRBV18 to TRBJ2-7; TRBD1 aligns across 7 bases. CDR3 nucleotides: TGTGCCAGCGGACGGGACAGCAGCTCCTACGAGCAGTACTTC. Translated: CASGRDSSSYEQYF.